The 23 T cell receptor beta chains below were found in one sample sequenced in a study of spatial heterogeneity in lung cancer. Time point noted: sample taken at primary tumor resection. TCRdb re-analysed the 5' RACE reads in MiXCR, keeping a single row per CDR3 protein. This sample has fewer than 9,500 distinct CDR3 sequences; 15% occur once, and the top ten carry around 15%. The source material was normal lung tissue next to the tumor, sampled at surgery. All receptors come from a male donor with early-stage non-small cell lung cancer.

J is TRBJ1-6 and V is TRBV25-1, with TRBD1 as a possible D gene (5 bases). The germline CDR1 and CDR2 sequences are MGHDK and SYGVNS. With 1 base removed from V and 3 bases from J, the gap between germline ends came to 7 bases. The CDR3 extends over 15 amino acids. The DNA for the CDR3 is TGTGCCAGCAGTGAATCAGGGTTCTATAATTCACCCCTCCACTTT. This encodes CASSESGFYNSPLHF.

This sequence joins TRBV29-1 and TRBJ1-1; D gene ambiguous. CDR1 is SQVTM and CDR2 is ANQGSEA in the germline V gene. The ends were cut back, 5 bases at V and 4 bases at J, with 11 bases in the middle. The CDR3 is 12 residues long. Here the CDR3 reads CSVPSAGTEAFF. In DNA, the CDR3 is TGCAGCGTTCCATCGGCGGGCACTGAAGCTTTCTTT.

This clonotype was found many times. The CDR3 DNA sequence: TGTGCCATCAGTGAGGGCACAAACAGGGCGACAGATACGCAGTATTTT. Its translation is CAISEGTNRATDTQYF. V is TRBV10-3 and J is TRBJ2-3; a possible D gene is TRBD1 (6 bases). Germline CDR1 reads ENHRY; CDR2 reads SYGVKD. The germline V and J ends were trimmed by 2 bases and 3 bases, with 15 bases remaining between them. This CDR3 comprises 16 residues.

This clonotype was seen ten or more times. The V and J genes are TRBV29-1 and TRBJ2-5; D is unresolved. Germline values: CDR1 SQVTM, CDR2 ANQGSEA. V was shortened by 3 bases and J by 3 bases, with 8 bases between the two germline ends. This CDR3 comprises 12 residues. The CDR3 coding sequence is TGCAGCGTTGATGACCAAAAAGAGACCCAGTACTTC. It translates to CSVDDQKETQYF.

The table lists this clonotype with many counts. The genes are TRBV19 and TRBJ2-1; 9 bases are shared with TRBD2. The CDR3 is made up of 15 amino acids. CDR1 is LNHDA, CDR2 SQIVND, per germline (reference sequence). V lost 6 bases, J lost 4 bases, and 7 bases stayed unmatched. The CDR3 DNA sequence: TGTGCCAGTAGCCACTACGCGGGAGGGTACAATGAGCAGTTCTTC. Translating it yields CASSHYAGGYNEQFF.

The chain has TRBV6-6 and TRBJ1-1; D unresolved. This CDR3 spans 14 amino acids. Looked up from germline, CDR1 is MNHNY and CDR2 is SVGAGI (reference sequence). Trimming cost V 5 bases and J 1 base, with 11 bases left between them. The CDR3 DNA is TGTGCCAGCAGTACACGGGCAGGGAACACTGAAGCTTTCTTT. Translated: CASSTRAGNTEAFF.

This clonotype was detected many times. The chain has TRBV7-2 and TRBJ1-1, with D unclear. V lost 1 base to trimming and J lost 0 bases, with 6 bases between them. The CDR3 covers 14 residues. CDR1 and CDR2 (germline): SGHTA, FQGNSA. In nucleotides, the CDR3 is TGTGCCAGCAGCTTAGATGGGATGAACACTGAAGCTTTCTTT. Translation: CASSLDGMNTEAFF.

The chain links TRBV6-5 to TRBJ2-5; no reliable D call. The CDR3 is made up of 14 amino acids. Germline values: CDR1 MNHEY, CDR2 SVGAGI. Trimming cost V 0 bases and J 5 bases, with 10 bases left between them. CDR3 bases: TGTGCCAGCAGTTACTCTCGGGCCGCGGAGACCCAGTACTTC. It specifies CASSYSRAAETQYF.

This clonotype has a handful of counts. The chain is built from TRBV5-4 and TRBJ1-2; TRBD1 agrees at 7 bases. Per the germline V gene, CDR1 is SGHNT and CDR2 is YYREEE (reference sequence). Trimming took 5 bases from V and 11 from J; bases not matched to a gene: 6. The CDR3 contains 11 residues. The CDR3 loop is CASSRTGLYTF. CDR3 bases: TGTGCCAGCAGTCGGACAGGACTTTACACCTTC.

This chain links TRBV7-2 with TRBJ1-1; TRBD1 matches 7 bases. The germline CDR1 and CDR2 sequences are SGHTA and FQGNSA. The CDR3 is made up of 14 amino acids. The V and J ends lost 3 bases and 0 bases, in that order; junction bases with no gene match: 1. This CDR3 is CASSLTGLNTEAFF. The DNA of the CDR3 is TGTGCCAGCAGCTTGACAGGGTTGAACACTGAAGCTTTCTTT.

J is TRBJ2-7 and V is TRBV5-1; D is tentatively TRBD1 or TRBD2 (5 bases each). The CDR3 is 15 amino acids. The germline V gene has CDR1 SGHRS and CDR2 YFSETQ. Trimming left V 0 bases short and J 2 bases short, with 12 bases between. The CDR3 nucleotides are TGCGCCAGCAGCTTGGGACTCGGGACGGCCTACGAGCAGTACTTC. It specifies CASSLGLGTAYEQYF.

This chain connects TRBV7-2 to TRBJ2-1, with D maybe TRBD2 (6 bases). With 3 bases removed from V and 8 bases from J, the gap between germline ends came to 11 bases. This CDR3 spans 13 amino acids. CDR1 SGHTA and CDR2 FQGNSA come from the germline V gene. The CDR3 DNA follows: TGTGCCAGCAGCTTGGGGCGGGGTGATGAGCAGTTCTTC. Translated, it gives CASSLGRGDEQFF.

This clonotype was detected many times. The chain carries TRBV7-2 and TRBJ2-5, with D possibly matching TRBD1 (5 bases). The germline V gene has CDR1 SGHTA and CDR2 FQGNSA. The CDR3 covers 14 residues. Trimming stripped 1 base from V and 0 bases from J, with 6 bases between. CDR3 residues: CASSLGQYQETQYF. DNA for the CDR3: TGTGCCAGCAGCTTAGGACAGTACCAAGAGACCCAGTACTTC.

This clonotype came up a few times. The chain uses TRBV3-1 and TRBJ1-5; D uncertain. CDR1 and CDR2 (germline): LGHDT, YNNKEL (reference sequence). Trimming pared 2 bases from V and 7 bases from J, leaving 9 bases between. This CDR3 spans 13 amino acids. Written as DNA, the CDR3 is TGTGCCAGCAGCCAAAATTCATGGCAGCCCCAGCATTTT. Its translation is CASSQNSWQPQHF.

This clonotype was seen at least ten times. This sequence joins TRBV5-6 and TRBJ1-2; D is possibly TRBD1 (6 bases). The V and J ends lost 6 bases and 8 bases respectively, with 23 bases between them. The CDR3 extends over 15 amino acids. Germline assignment: CDR1 SGHDT and CDR2 YYEEEE. The CDR3 region is CASNPLRLRTEGYTF. The CDR3 DNA reads as TGTGCCAGCAACCCGCTACGTCTTCGGACAGAAGGCTACACCTTC.

This clonotype was seen a handful of times. This chain connects TRBV20-1 to TRBJ2-5; D could derive from TRBD1 or TRBD2 (6 bases each). The V and J ends lost 6 bases and 5 bases respectively, with 19 bases between them. The CDR3 sequence is 14 residues long. CDR1 is DFQATT, CDR2 SNEGSKA, per germline (reference sequence). The CDR3 here is CSARRGSGSETQYF. The CDR3 region has the DNA TGCAGTGCACGGAGGGGGTCAGGGTCGGAGACCCAGTACTTC.

The V gene is TRBV2, the J gene TRBJ2-1; the match to TRBD1 covers 8 bases. The germline V gene has CDR1 SNHLY and CDR2 FYNNEI. J gave up 3 bases and V 6 bases, and 4 bases lay outside the gene matches. The CDR3 consists of 14 residues. The CDR3 is CASSATGDYNEQFF. The DNA for the CDR3 is TGTGCCAGCAGCGCGACAGGGGACTACAATGAGCAGTTCTTC. The whole variable domain, filled in from reference TRBV2 and TRBJ2-1, reads EPEVTQTPSHQVTQMGQEVILRCVPISNHLYFYWYRQILGQKVEFLVSFYNNEISEKSEIFDDQFSVERPDGSNFTLKIRSTKLEDSAMYFCASSATGDYNEQFFGPGTRLTVL.

This clonotype showed up many times. This rearrangement joins TRBV28 to TRBJ2-7; D unresolved. The CDR3 runs to 13 residues. V was pared by 2 bases and J by 6 bases, with 11 bases between. Germline V gives CDR1 MDHEN, CDR2 SYDVKM. DNA for the CDR3: TGTGCCAGCAGTTTAGGTACCGCAGGCGAGCAGTACTTC. Translating gives CASSLGTAGEQYF.

This clonotype was picked up many times. The rearrangement links TRBV2 to TRBJ1-1; D unclear. V was trimmed by 5 bases and J by 6 bases, leaving 7 bases between them. The CDR3 spans 11 residues. Germline V gene data show CDR1 as SNHLY and CDR2 as FYNNEI. CDR3 amino acids: CASSQVAEAFF. The CDR3 region has the DNA TGTGCCAGCAGTCAAGTGGCTGAAGCTTTCTTT.

This clonotype qualifies as medium-sized. The chain uses TRBV7-6 and TRBJ1-5, with 7 nucleotides matching TRBD1. J gave up 7 bases and V 2 bases, and 5 bases lay outside the gene matches. The CDR3 has 14 residues. The V gene's germline CDR1 is SGHVS and CDR2 FNYEAQ. CDR3: CASSLTTGVQPQHF. The CDR3 region has the DNA TGTGCCAGCAGCTTAACAACAGGGGTGCAGCCCCAGCATTTT.

The chain combines TRBV7-9 with TRBJ2-3; 8 nucleotides match TRBD1. The J segment lost 1 base and the V segment lost 2 bases, leaving 2 bases of the junction unmatched. The CDR3 runs 15 residues. Germline assignment: CDR1 SEHNR and CDR2 FQNEAQ (reference sequence). The CDR3 DNA sequence: TGTGCCAGCAGCTTAATACAGGGGGGCACAGATACGCAGTATTTT. The encoded protein is CASSLIQGGTDTQYF.

The V gene is TRBV18, the J gene TRBJ1-1; no definite D call. The CDR3 runs 13 residues. V shed 1 base and J shed 1 base, with 4 bases lying between them. Germline lookup yields CDR1 KGHSH and CDR2 LQKENI. The CDR3 is CASSPQGNTEAFF. In DNA, the CDR3 is TGTGCCAGCTCACCACAGGGGAACACTGAAGCTTTCTTT.

This chain uses TRBV7-6 with TRBJ2-5, with no clear D. The V gene's germline CDR1 is SGHVS and CDR2 FNYEAQ. CDR3 size: 13 residues. V lost 0 bases and J 2 bases, leaving 4 bases between the germline ends. Here the CDR3 DNA reads TGTGCCAGCAGCTTAGCCAGGCAAGAGACCCAGTACTTC. It translates to CASSLARQETQYF.